This TCR beta chain was profiled in a study of CD4 and CD8 cells across lung adenocarcinoma regions. Germline V gene data show CDR1 as MNHNS and CDR2 as SASEGT. V was shortened by 8 bases and J by 11 bases, with 26 bases between the two germline ends. This CDR3 has 15 residues. In TCRdb, the PCR reads were re-called with MiXCR into one record per CDR3 protein. This table holds about 14,000 distinct CDR3 sequences, roughly 45% found once. Localized lung adenocarcinoma, a non-small cell lung cancer, affected the donors. The sample consisted of CD4+ T cells from the center of a lung tumor. The V gene is TRBV6-1, the J gene TRBJ2-3, with a weak D call TRBD2 (5 bases). This TCR was recovered from a male donor with lung adenocarcinoma. The CD4 and CD8 labels of this study may be unreliable. The CDR3 DNA reads as TGTGCCAGCGGACTCCAGGCTGGGAGCACCGGTAAGCAGTATTTT. Translating it yields CASGLQAGSTGKQYF.